The 3 T cell receptor beta chains given below trace back to one sample, sequenced in a study of cytomegalovirus exposure and HLA in healthy donors. 60 Vbeta and 13 Jbeta primers were used in PCR. Generated by immunoSEQ multiplex PCR, the TCRdb table keeps only in-frame clones and is missing some. The profile shows 130,000 to 150,000 clones, 82% of them singletons. The material sequenced was PBMCs. Every receptor here comes from a male donor in good health and CMV-seronegative.

The rearrangement links TRBV15 to TRBJ1-1, with D perhaps TRBD1 (6 bases). CDR1 LNHNV and CDR2 YYDKDF come from the germline V gene (reference sequence). This CDR3 contains 13 residues. Trimming left V 5 bases short and J 5 bases short, with 12 bases between. The CDR3: CATSEGGATEAFF. DNA for the CDR3: TGTGCCACCAGCGAAGGGGGGGCGACTGAAGCTTTCTTT.

The gene calls are TRBV2 and TRBJ2-5, with 7 bases fitting TRBD2. CDR1 and CDR2 from the germline V gene are SNHLY and FYNNEI. This CDR3 has 15 amino acids. The junction had 6 bases not matched to a gene; V was cut back by 3 bases and J by 2 bases. The CDR3 bases are TGTGCCAGCAGTGAGAACCCGGGACTACAAGAGACCCAGTACTTC. Translated: CASSENPGLQETQYF.

The chain employs TRBV19 and TRBJ2-2; D is undetermined. The CDR3 loop spans 16 amino acids. V dropped 4 bases and J dropped 1 base, with 13 bases sitting between them. Germline V gene data show CDR1 as LNHDA and CDR2 as SQIVND (reference sequence). The CDR3 loop is CASSRAYPGNTGELFF. In DNA form, the CDR3 reads TGTGCCAGTAGTAGGGCTTACCCCGGGAACACCGGGGAGCTGTTTTTT.